This T cell receptor beta chain was documented in a study of beta chain features in type 1 diabetes. As for this clone: Antigen unknown.

V was pared by 4 bases and J by 0 bases, with 16 bases between. Germline values: CDR1 SGHRS, CDR2 YFSETQ. CDR3 length: 16 residues. The authors reverse transcribed all of the isolated RNA, so sequencing captured expressed TCRB transcripts. TCRdb's table, derived via immunoSEQ multiplex PCR, lists solely in-frame clones and lacks some. Of around 180,000 clones listed, approximately 8.4% were seen once; the top ten hold 0.5%. Study observations and caveats: TCRB CDR3 length was moderately but significantly reduced in all four CD4+ subsets of Type 1 diabetes patients.

The V call is TRBV5-1, the J call TRBJ2-5, with a weak D call TRBD1 (6 bases). The source of this sequence is a young man with type 1 diabetes. Sequencing was done on a sample of central memory CD4+ T cells from blood. For the CDR3, the DNA is TGCGCCAGCAGCCCCCCCGACAGGAGGTACCAAGAGACCCAGTACTTC. It translates to CASSPPDRRYQETQYF.